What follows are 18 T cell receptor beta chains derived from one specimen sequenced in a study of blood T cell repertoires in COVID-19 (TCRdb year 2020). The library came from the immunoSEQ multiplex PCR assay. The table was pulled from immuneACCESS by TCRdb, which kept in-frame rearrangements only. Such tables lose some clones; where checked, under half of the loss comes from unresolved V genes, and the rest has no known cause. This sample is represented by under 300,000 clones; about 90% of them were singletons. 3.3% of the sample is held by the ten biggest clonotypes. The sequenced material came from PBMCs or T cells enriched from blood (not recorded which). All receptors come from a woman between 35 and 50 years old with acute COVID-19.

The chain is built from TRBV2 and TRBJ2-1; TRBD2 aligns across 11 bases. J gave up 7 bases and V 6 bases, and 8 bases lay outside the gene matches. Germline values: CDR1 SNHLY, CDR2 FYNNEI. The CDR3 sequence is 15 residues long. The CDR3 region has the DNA TGTGCCAGCAGCGCCACTAGCGGGAGTATGAATGAGCAGTTCTTC. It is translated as CASSATSGSMNEQFF.

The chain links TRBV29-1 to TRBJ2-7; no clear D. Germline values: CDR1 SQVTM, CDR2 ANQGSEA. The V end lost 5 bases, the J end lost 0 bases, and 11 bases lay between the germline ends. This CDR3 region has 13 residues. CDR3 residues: CSVKTPASYEQYF. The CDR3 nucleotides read TGCAGCGTTAAAACACCTGCCTCCTACGAGCAGTACTTC.

CDR3 in amino acids: CAITETSGSVGGELFF. The CDR3 coding sequence is TGTGCCATCACCGAGACTAGCGGGAGTGTAGGCGGGGAGCTGTTTTTT. This chain joins TRBV10-3 and TRBJ2-2, with 12 bases lining up with TRBD2. V trimming: 7 bases; J trimming: 7 bases; junction bases outside the gene matches: 10. The length of the CDR3 is 16 residues. Germline V gives CDR1 ENHRY, CDR2 SYGVKD.

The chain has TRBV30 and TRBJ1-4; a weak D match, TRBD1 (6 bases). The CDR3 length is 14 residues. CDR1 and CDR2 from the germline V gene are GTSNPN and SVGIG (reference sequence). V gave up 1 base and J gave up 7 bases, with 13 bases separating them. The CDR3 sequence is CAWSGGGSSEKLFF. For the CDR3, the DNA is TGTGCCTGGAGTGGAGGGGGTAGTAGTGAAAAACTGTTTTTT.

CDR3: CASSQQETQYF. In DNA form, the CDR3 reads TGTGCCAGCAGCCAGCAAGAGACCCAGTACTTC. The chain employs TRBV11-2 and TRBJ2-5; D gene unclear. Germline V gene lookup returns CDR1 SGHAT and CDR2 FQNNGV. V dropped 5 bases and J dropped 2 bases, with 3 bases sitting between them. This CDR3 region has 11 residues.

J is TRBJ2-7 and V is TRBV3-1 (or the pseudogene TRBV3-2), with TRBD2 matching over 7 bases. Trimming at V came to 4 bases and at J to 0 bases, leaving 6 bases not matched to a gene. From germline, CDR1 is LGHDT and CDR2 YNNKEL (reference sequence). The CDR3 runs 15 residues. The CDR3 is CASSLGRLASYEQYF. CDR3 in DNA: TGTGCCAGCAGCCTCGGCCGACTAGCCTCCTACGAGCAGTACTTC.

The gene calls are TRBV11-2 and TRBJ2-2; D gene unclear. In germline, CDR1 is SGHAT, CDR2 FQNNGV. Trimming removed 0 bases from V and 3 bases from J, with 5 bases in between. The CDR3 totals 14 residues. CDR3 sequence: CASSLDLYTGELFF. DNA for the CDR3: TGTGCCAGCAGCTTAGATTTATACACCGGGGAGCTGTTTTTT.

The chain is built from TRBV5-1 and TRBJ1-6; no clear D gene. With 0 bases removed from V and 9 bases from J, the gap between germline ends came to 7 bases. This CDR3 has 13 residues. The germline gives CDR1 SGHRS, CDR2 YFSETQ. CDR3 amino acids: CASSLETASPLHF. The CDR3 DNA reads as TGCGCCAGCAGCTTGGAAACAGCTTCACCCCTCCACTTT.

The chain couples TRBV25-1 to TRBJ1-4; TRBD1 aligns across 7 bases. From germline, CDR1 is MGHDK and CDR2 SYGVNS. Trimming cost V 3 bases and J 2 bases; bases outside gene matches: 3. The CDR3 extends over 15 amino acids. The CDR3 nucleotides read TGTGCCAGCAGTGAGACAGGGATCACTAATGAAAAACTGTTTTTT. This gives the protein CASSETGITNEKLFF.

CDR3 residues: CAWSVPSEPSYNEQFF. The DNA for the CDR3 is TGTGCCTGGAGTGTTCCTAGCGAGCCCTCCTACAATGAGCAGTTCTTC. The J gene is TRBJ2-1, the V gene TRBV30; D possibly corresponds to TRBD2 (6 bases). Looked up from germline, CDR1 is GTSNPN and CDR2 is SVGIG (reference sequence). The CDR3 consists of 16 residues. V shed 0 bases and J shed 0 bases, with 12 bases lying between them.

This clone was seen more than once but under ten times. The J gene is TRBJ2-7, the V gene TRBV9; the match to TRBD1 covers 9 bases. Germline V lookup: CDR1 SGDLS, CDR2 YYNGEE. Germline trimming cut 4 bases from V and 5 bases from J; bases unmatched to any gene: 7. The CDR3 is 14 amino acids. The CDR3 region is CASSPRTGDHEQYF. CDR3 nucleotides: TGTGCCAGCAGCCCCAGGACAGGGGACCACGAGCAGTACTTC.

The CDR3 loop reads CASTGTSKATHYGYTF. CDR3 bases: TGTGCCAGTACCGGGACAAGTAAAGCAACCCACTATGGCTACACCTTC. V and J are TRBV25-1 and TRBJ1-2, with TRBD1 as a possible D gene (6 bases). CDR1 and CDR2 from the germline V gene are MGHDK and SYGVNS. With 9 bases removed from V and 3 bases from J, the gap between germline ends came to 23 bases. This CDR3 region has 16 residues.

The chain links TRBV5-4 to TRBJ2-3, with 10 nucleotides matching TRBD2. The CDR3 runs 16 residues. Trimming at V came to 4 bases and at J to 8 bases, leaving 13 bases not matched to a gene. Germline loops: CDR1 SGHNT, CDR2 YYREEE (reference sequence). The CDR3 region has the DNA TGTGCCAGCAGCATTGGGGCTAGCGGGAGACGTGGTACGCAGTATTTT. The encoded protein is CASSIGASGRRGTQYF.

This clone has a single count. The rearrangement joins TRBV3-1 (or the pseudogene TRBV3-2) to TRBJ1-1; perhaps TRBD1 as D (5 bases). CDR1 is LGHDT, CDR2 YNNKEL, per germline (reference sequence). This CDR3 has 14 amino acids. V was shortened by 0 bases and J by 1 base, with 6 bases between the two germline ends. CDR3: CASSQEGQNTEAFF. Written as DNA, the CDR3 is TGTGCCAGCAGCCAAGAGGGGCAGAACACTGAAGCTTTCTTT.

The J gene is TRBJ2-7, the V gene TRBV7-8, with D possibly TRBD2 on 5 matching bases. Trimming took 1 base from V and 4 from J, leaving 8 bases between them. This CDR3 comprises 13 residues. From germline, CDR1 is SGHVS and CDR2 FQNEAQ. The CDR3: CASSLGTGYEQYF. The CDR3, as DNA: TGTGCCAGCAGCTTAGGTACGGGATACGAGCAGTACTTC.

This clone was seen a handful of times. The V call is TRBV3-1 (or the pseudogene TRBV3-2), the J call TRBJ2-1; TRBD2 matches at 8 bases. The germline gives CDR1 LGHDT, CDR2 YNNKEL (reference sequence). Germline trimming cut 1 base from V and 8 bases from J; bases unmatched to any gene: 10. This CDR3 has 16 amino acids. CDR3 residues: CASSQGLQREFHEQFF. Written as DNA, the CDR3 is TGTGCCAGCAGCCAAGGGCTCCAGCGGGAGTTCCATGAGCAGTTCTTC.

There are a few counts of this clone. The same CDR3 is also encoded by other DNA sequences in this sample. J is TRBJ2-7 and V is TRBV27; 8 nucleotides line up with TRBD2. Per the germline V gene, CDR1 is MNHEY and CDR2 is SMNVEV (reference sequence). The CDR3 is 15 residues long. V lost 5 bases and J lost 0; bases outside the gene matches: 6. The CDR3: CASSGTSGTSYEQYF. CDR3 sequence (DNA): TGTGCCAGCAGTGGAACTAGCGGAACCTCCTACGAGCAGTACTTC.

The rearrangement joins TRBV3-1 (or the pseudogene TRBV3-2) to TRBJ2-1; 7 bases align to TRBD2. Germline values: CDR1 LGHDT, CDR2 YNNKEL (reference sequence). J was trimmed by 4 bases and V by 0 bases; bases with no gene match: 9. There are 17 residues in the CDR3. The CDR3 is CASSQDVLATRYNEQFF. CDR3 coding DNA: TGTGCCAGCAGCCAAGACGTACTAGCGACCCGTTACAATGAGCAGTTCTTC.